This T cell receptor (beta chain) was documented in a study of prognosis after radiotherapy for stage I lung cancer. With two-round multiplex PCR, TCR beta CDR3 sequences were amplified from genomic DNA. First-round PCR used primers specific to each TRBV and TRBJ gene. TCRdb reprocessed the multiplex PCR reads via MiXCR and lists one record per CDR3 protein. The profile shows over 11,000 distinct CDR3 sequences, 25% to 30% of them singletons. The germline CDR1 and CDR2 sequences are SGHVS and FQNEAQ. After removal of 4 bases from V and 2 bases from J, the junction contained 7 bases not matched to a gene. CDR3 length equals 15 residues. This clonotype was seen ten or more times.

The sample here was PBMCs, taken before or after stereotactic body radiation therapy (not recorded which). The TCR sequence derives from a donor of 50 years or more with non-small cell lung cancer. The genes are TRBV7-8 and TRBJ1-2; 7 bases map to TRBD1. CDR3 protein: CASSSTRTGNYGYTF. DNA of the CDR3: TGTGCCAGCAGCTCCACCCGGACAGGAAACTATGGCTACACCTTC.